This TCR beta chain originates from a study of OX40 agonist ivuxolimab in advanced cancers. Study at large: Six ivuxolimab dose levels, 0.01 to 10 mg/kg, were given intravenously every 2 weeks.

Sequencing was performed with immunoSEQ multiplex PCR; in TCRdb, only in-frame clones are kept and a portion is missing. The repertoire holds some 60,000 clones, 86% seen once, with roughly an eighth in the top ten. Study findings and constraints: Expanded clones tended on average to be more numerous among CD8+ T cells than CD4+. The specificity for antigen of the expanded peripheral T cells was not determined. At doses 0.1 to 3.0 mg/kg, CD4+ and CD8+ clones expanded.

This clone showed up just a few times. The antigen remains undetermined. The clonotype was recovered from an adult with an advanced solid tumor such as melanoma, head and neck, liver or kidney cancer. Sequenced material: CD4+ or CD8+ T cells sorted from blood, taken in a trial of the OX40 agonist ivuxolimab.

The CDR3 is CASTQGAATTGELFF. The CDR3 region has the DNA TGTGCCAGCACCCAGGGGGCAGCGACCACCGGGGAGCTGTTTTTT. The chain joins TRBV11-1 to TRBJ2-2; 8 bases are shared with TRBD1. CDR1 is SGHAT, CDR2 FQDESV, per germline (reference sequence). This CDR3 region has 15 residues. The V segment lost 7 bases and the J segment 4 bases; nucleotides outside the gene matches: 8.